This T cell receptor beta chain was observed in a study of cytomegalovirus exposure and HLA in healthy donors. As for the study in general: In a later analysis, the 100 to 150 validation repertoires were reported to have used the same platform as the roughly 610 first-cohort repertoires. General study results and limits: Reported results showed that the classifier diagnosed cytomegalovirus status with high specificity and sensitivity. There were some public TCRs occurring in many donors, but most TCR sequences were rare.

CDR1 and CDR2 from the germline V gene are LNHDA and SQIVND (reference sequence). With V trimmed by 5 bases and J by 4 bases, 7 bases remained unmatched. The CDR3 spans 14 residues. The table came from immunoSEQ multiplex PCR; TCRdb's copy has only in-frame clones and leaves some out. The sample has about 78,000 clones, less than 96% seen once. As concerns this clone: Its antigen is still unknown.

This TCR was sampled from a man aged 18 to 30 in good health and CMV-seropositive. Sequenced material: PBMCs. The chain combines TRBV19 with TRBJ1-2, with 7 bases lining up with TRBD1. The CDR3 is CASSPKGTAYGYTF. CDR3 nucleotide sequence: TGTGCCAGTAGTCCCAAGGGGACAGCCTATGGCTACACCTTC.